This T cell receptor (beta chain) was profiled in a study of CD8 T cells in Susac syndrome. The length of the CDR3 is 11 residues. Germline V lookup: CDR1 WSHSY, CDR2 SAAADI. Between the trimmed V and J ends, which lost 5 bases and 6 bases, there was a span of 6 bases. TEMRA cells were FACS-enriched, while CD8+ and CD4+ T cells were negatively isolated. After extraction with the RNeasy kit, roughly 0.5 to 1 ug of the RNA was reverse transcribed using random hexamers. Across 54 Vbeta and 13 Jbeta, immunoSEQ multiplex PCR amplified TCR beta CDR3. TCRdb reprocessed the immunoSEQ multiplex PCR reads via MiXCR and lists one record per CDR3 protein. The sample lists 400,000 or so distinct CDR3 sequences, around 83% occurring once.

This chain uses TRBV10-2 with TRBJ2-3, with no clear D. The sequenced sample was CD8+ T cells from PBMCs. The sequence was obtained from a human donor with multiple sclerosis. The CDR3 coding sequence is TGCGCCAGCAGTAAGGAGGATACGCAGTATTTT. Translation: CASSKEDTQYF.